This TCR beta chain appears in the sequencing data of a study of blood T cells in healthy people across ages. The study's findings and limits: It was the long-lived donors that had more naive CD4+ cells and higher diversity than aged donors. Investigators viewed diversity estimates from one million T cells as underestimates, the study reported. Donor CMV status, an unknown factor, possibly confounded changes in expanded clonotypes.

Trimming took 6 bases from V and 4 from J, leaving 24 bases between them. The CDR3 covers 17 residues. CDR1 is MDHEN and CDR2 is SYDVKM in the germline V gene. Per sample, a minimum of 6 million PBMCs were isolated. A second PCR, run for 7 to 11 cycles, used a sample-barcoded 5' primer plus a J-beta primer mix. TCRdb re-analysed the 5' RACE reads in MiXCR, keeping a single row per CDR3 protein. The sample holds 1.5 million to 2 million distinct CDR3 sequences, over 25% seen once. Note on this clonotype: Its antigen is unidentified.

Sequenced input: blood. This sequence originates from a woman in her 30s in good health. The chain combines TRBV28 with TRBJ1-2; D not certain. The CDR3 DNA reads TGTGCCAGCAGGACTAAAAAGAACACAGAGTCTTTCTATGGCTACACCTTC. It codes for CASRTKKNTESFYGYTF.